The 6 T cell receptor beta chains below come from one sample, sequenced in a study of control samples from healthy donors and cancer patients. Clones were sequenced by immunoSEQ multiplex PCR, and TCRdb holds only the in-frame ones, with some missing. This sample has roughly 84,000 clones, with roughly nine tenths found just once. Sequencing input: blood. The receptors were sampled from a man aged 50 to 60 in good health.

V and J are TRBV7-2 and TRBJ2-1; no firm D call. CDR1 and CDR2 from the germline V gene are SGHTA and FQGNSA. The CDR3 covers 15 residues. V lost 0 bases to trimming and J lost 4 bases, with 10 bases between them. DNA for the CDR3: TGTGCCAGCAGCTTAGCACCAGCGATGTACAATGAGCAGTTCTTC. It is translated as CASSLAPAMYNEQFF. Supplemented by reference TRBV7-2 and TRBJ2-1, the full variable domain reads GAGVSQSPSNKVTEKGKDVELRCDPISGHTALYWYRQSLGQGLEFLIYFQGNSAPDKSGLPSDRFSAERTGGSVSTLTIQRTQQEDSAVYLCASSLAPAMYNEQFFGPGTRLTVL.

This clone was observed a single time. The J gene is TRBJ1-1, the V gene TRBV30; tentative D call: TRBD1 (6 bases). This CDR3 contains 14 residues. The V gene's germline CDR1 is GTSNPN and CDR2 SVGIG (reference sequence). Trimming took off 5 bases at V and 2 bases at J, with 15 bases between the two ends. The CDR3 loop is CAWVEGGKNTEAFF. The CDR3 DNA follows: TGTGCCTGGGTCGAGGGGGGCAAAAACACTGAAGCTTTCTTT.

The chain is built from TRBV15 and TRBJ1-4, with a weak D call TRBD1 (6 bases). Trimming took off 6 bases at V and 8 bases at J, with 13 bases between the two ends. The CDR3 has 13 amino acids. Per the germline V gene, CDR1 is LNHNV and CDR2 is YYDKDF (reference sequence). The DNA for the CDR3 is TGTGCCACCAGAAGGGGGGTGGACGAAAAACTGTTTTTT. Protein product: CATRRGVDEKLFF.

The chain couples TRBV28 to TRBJ2-3; D possibly corresponds to TRBD2 (6 bases). Trimming took off 2 bases at V and 1 base at J, with 10 bases between the two ends. The CDR3 totals 15 residues. Looked up from germline, CDR1 is MDHEN and CDR2 is SYDVKM. CDR3 sequence: CASSLGASGTDTQYF. DNA for the CDR3: TGTGCCAGCAGTTTAGGCGCTAGCGGCACAGATACGCAGTATTTT.

The table lists this clone with a count of one. This chain joins TRBV19 and TRBJ1-2, with 7 bases identical to TRBD1. The CDR3 is made up of 12 amino acids. Germline-derived CDR1 and CDR2 are LNHDA and SQIVND (reference sequence). Losses at the gene ends were 4 bases for V and 10 bases for J; bases not matched to a gene: 6. This CDR3 reads CASSKGTALYTF. In DNA, the CDR3 is TGTGCCAGTAGTAAGGGGACAGCTCTCTACACCTTC. The full variable domain, with the rest looked up from reference TRBV19 and TRBJ1-2, is DGGITQSPKYLFRKEGQNVTLSCEQNLNHDAMYWYRQDPGQGLRLIYYSQIVNDFQKGDIAEGYSVSREKKESFPLTVTSAQKNPTAFYLCASSKGTALYTFGSGTRLTVV.

The rearrangement links TRBV28 to TRBJ1-2; perhaps TRBD1 as D (6 bases). Looked up from germline, CDR1 is MDHEN and CDR2 is SYDVKM. The V end lost 6 bases, the J end lost 7 bases, and 12 bases lay between the germline ends. The CDR3 length is 12 residues. In nucleotides, the CDR3 is TGTGCCAGCAGCTACCGGACAGCTGGCTACACCTTC. Protein sequence: CASSYRTAGYTF.